This T cell receptor beta chain was captured in a study of cytomegalovirus exposure and HLA in healthy donors. Primers: 60 Vbeta forward and 13 Jbeta reverse. Clones were read by immunoSEQ multiplex PCR, and TCRdb kept only the in-frame ones, dropping some. The sample includes approximately 150,000 clones, roughly 80% of them seen just once. In the case of this clone: Its antigen is as yet unknown.

Study conclusions and caveats: An Asian-associated ancestry cluster reportedly showed fewer N-insertions than the approximately 700-donor mean in a later analysis. Later on, analysis showed that most CMV-associated TCR beta chains appeared to be HLA-restricted.

The source is a man aged 18-30 years in good health and CMV-seropositive. The sample comprised PBMCs.

DNA of the CDR3: TGTGCCAGCTCACCACCGTCTGCAGGCTCCGTGGAAGCTTTCTTT. This encodes CASSPPSAGSVEAFF. The V call is TRBV18, the J call TRBJ1-1; no definite D call. Germline V gives CDR1 KGHSH, CDR2 LQKENI. The length of the CDR3 is 15 residues. V dropped 0 bases and J dropped 8 bases, with 16 bases sitting between them.